The entry that follows covers one T cell receptor beta chain sequence. The data were taken from a study of chronic HIV infection and antiretroviral therapy. The CDR3 sequence is 14 residues long. Germline CDR1 is SNHLY and CDR2 is FYNNEI. The V and J ends lost 5 bases and 11 bases, in that order; junction bases with no gene match: 10. TCRdb reanalysed the 5' RACE reads using MiXCR and keeps one entry per CDR3 protein. The sample carries roughly 39,000 distinct CDR3 sequences, 7.5% to 9% recorded once. This sequence was found in an adult who had HIV and had not received antiretroviral therapy, or was an uninfected healthy control (not recorded which). V usage is TRBV2 and J usage is TRBJ1-1; 11 bases match TRBD1. Sample: peripheral blood. The CDR3 nucleotides read TGTGCCAGCAGTTTGGACAGGGGGCAGATGAGGGCTTTCTTT. Its translation: CASSLDRGQMRAFF.